Listed below are T cell receptor beta chains from one sample, sequenced in a study of shared clonotypes between healthy human individuals. Libraries were prepared by immunoSEQ multiplex PCR; TCRdb keeps only in-frame clonotypes and omits some of them. The table has approximately 810,000 clones, 92% seen once. The specimen was naive CD8+ T cells sorted from blood. The receptors here all came from a man aged 30-40 years in good health. The CDR3 runs from the conserved cysteine through the conserved F or W. Fields, in order: CDR3 DNA, CDR3 protein, V gene, J gene, clone size, D gene. A D gene is named only where the DNA matches it firmly. Clone size appears in some rows only: once, few, many, or a class for an expanded clone.

cdr3_nt: TGTGCCAGCAGCGTAAAGGGGGCGTTTCCTGGCACAGATACGCAGTATTTT
cdr3_aa: CASSVKGAFPGTDTQYF
v_call: TRBV9
j_call: TRBJ2-3
clone_size: NA
d_call: TRBD1

cdr3_nt: TGTGCCAGCAGCGTGGAGGGGGAAGAGACCCAGTACTTC
cdr3_aa: CASSVEGEETQYF
v_call: TRBV9
j_call: TRBJ2-5
clone_size: once
d_call: NA

cdr3_nt: TGTGCCAGCAGCGTAGATACAGGCTACGAGCAGTACTTC
cdr3_aa: CASSVDTGYEQYF
v_call: TRBV9
j_call: TRBJ2-7
clone_size: NA
d_call: NA

cdr3_nt: TGTGCCAGCAGTTATGAAGGGTATACGCAGTATTTT
cdr3_aa: CASSYEGYTQYF
v_call: TRBV6-5
j_call: TRBJ2-3
clone_size: NA
d_call: NA

cdr3_nt: TGTGCCAGCAGTTTATCGGCGGGGCGCACAGATACGCAGTATTTT
cdr3_aa: CASSLSAGRTDTQYF
v_call: TRBV27
j_call: TRBJ2-3
clone_size: NA
d_call: NA

cdr3_nt: TGCGCCAGCAGCCAAGATACCGGACTAGTTCGCTACGAGCAGTACTTC
cdr3_aa: CASSQDTGLVRYEQYF
v_call: TRBV4-3
j_call: TRBJ2-7
clone_size: NA
d_call: TRBD2

cdr3_nt: TGTGCCAGCAGCGTACAACAGTACAATGAGCAGTTCTTC
cdr3_aa: CASSVQQYNEQFF
v_call: TRBV7-8
j_call: TRBJ2-1
clone_size: NA
d_call: NA

cdr3_nt: TGTGCCAGCAGCGTAGAGGGACTAGCAAGGGATGAGCAGTTCTTC
cdr3_aa: CASSVEGLARDEQFF
v_call: TRBV9
j_call: TRBJ2-1
clone_size: NA
d_call: TRBD2

cdr3_nt: TGTGCCATCAGTGATGGGACAGGGTTCTCCTACGAGCAGTACTTC
cdr3_aa: CAISDGTGFSYEQYF
v_call: TRBV10-3
j_call: TRBJ2-7
clone_size: NA
d_call: TRBD1

cdr3_nt: TGTGCCAGCAGCCAAGACAGCTTCTATGGCTACACCTTC
cdr3_aa: CASSQDSFYGYTF
v_call: TRBV9
j_call: TRBJ1-2
clone_size: NA
d_call: NA

cdr3_nt: TGTGCCAGCAGCTCCCGACCCTTTGGGGGAACTGAAGCTTTCTTT
cdr3_aa: CASSSRPFGGTEAFF
v_call: TRBV7-6
j_call: TRBJ1-1
clone_size: NA
d_call: NA

cdr3_nt: TGCAGCGTTGAAGTCTTCTGGGCACCCAGGAGCTCCTACGAGCAGTACTTC
cdr3_aa: CSVEVFWAPRSSYEQYF
v_call: TRBV29-1
j_call: TRBJ2-7
clone_size: NA
d_call: NA

cdr3_nt: TGTGCCAGCAGCCCAGAAACAGGGGCGGATATCACCGGGGAGCTGTTTTTT
cdr3_aa: CASSPETGADITGELFF
v_call: TRBV14
j_call: TRBJ2-2
clone_size: NA
d_call: TRBD1

cdr3_nt: TGTGCCAGCAGACCGGGACAGGGCGGGGAGCAGTACTTC
cdr3_aa: CASRPGQGGEQYF
v_call: TRBV7-9
j_call: TRBJ2-7
clone_size: few
d_call: TRBD1

cdr3_nt: TGCAGCGCAGTGGGGGGGTTCTCGTACAATGAGCAGTTCTTC
cdr3_aa: CSAVGGFSYNEQFF
v_call: TRBV29-1
j_call: TRBJ2-1
clone_size: NA
d_call: TRBD2

cdr3_nt: TGTGCCAGCAGTCTTGCTCTAGCGGGAGGTCCCGATGAGCAGTTCTTC
cdr3_aa: CASSLALAGGPDEQFF
v_call: TRBV9
j_call: TRBJ2-1
clone_size: NA
d_call: TRBD2

cdr3_nt: TGTGCCAGCAGCTTAGGCCCTGGCGGGAGATTGGACAATGAGCAGTTCTTC
cdr3_aa: CASSLGPGGRLDNEQFF
v_call: TRBV7-8
j_call: TRBJ2-1
clone_size: NA
d_call: TRBD2

cdr3_nt: TGCGCCAGCAGAGGGGACTTGGGAGACGGAACCGGGGAGCTGTTTTTT
cdr3_aa: CASRGDLGDGTGELFF
v_call: TRBV10-1
j_call: TRBJ2-2
clone_size: NA
d_call: NA

cdr3_nt: TGTGCCAGCAGCCAGGGACAGTTGAACACTGAAGCTTTCTTT
cdr3_aa: CASSQGQLNTEAFF
v_call: TRBV2
j_call: TRBJ1-1
clone_size: NA
d_call: TRBD1

cdr3_nt: TGCGCCAGCAGCCCCCGGATTACTACCTACGAGCAGTACTTC
cdr3_aa: CASSPRITTYEQYF
v_call: TRBV4-1
j_call: TRBJ2-7
clone_size: NA
d_call: NA

cdr3_nt: TGTGCCAGCAGTTTCGCGCAGGGGTACAGCAATCAGCCCCAGCATTTT
cdr3_aa: CASSFAQGYSNQPQHF
v_call: TRBV28
j_call: TRBJ1-5
clone_size: NA
d_call: NA

cdr3_nt: TGTGCCAGCAGCTTTCCAGACACCGGGGAGCTGTTTTTT
cdr3_aa: CASSFPDTGELFF
v_call: TRBV11-2
j_call: TRBJ2-2
clone_size: NA
d_call: NA

cdr3_nt: TGTGCCATCAGTGGCCCCTTGAGCTCCTACAATGAGCAGTTCTTC
cdr3_aa: CAISGPLSSYNEQFF
v_call: TRBV10-3
j_call: TRBJ2-1
clone_size: NA
d_call: NA

cdr3_nt: TGTGCCAGCAGTTTACCAAGACTTGATGAGCAGTTCTTC
cdr3_aa: CASSLPRLDEQFF
v_call: TRBV27
j_call: TRBJ2-1
clone_size: NA
d_call: NA

cdr3_nt: TGTGCCAGCAGTGATGTGATAGATCCTAACTATGGCTACACCTTC
cdr3_aa: CASSDVIDPNYGYTF
v_call: TRBV6-1
j_call: TRBJ1-2
clone_size: few
d_call: NA

cdr3_nt: TGTGCCAGCAGTGTCGAATACGGGACAGCAAGCCTTGAAGCTTTCTTT
cdr3_aa: CASSVEYGTASLEAFF
v_call: TRBV11-2
j_call: TRBJ1-1
clone_size: NA
d_call: TRBD1

cdr3_nt: TGTGCCAGCAGTTACGCTGGGACTAGCAATGAGCAGTTCTTC
cdr3_aa: CASSYAGTSNEQFF
v_call: TRBV6-5
j_call: TRBJ2-1
clone_size: NA
d_call: TRBD2

cdr3_nt: TGTGCCAGAAGCCAGGACCATAAGGACGGCTACACCTTC
cdr3_aa: CARSQDHKDGYTF
v_call: TRBV5-3
j_call: TRBJ1-2
clone_size: NA
d_call: NA

cdr3_nt: TGCAGCGTTGAGGGGGGGCGGCTAGCGGGAGGTGAGCAGTACTTC
cdr3_aa: CSVEGGRLAGGEQYF
v_call: TRBV29-1
j_call: TRBJ2-7
clone_size: NA
d_call: TRBD2

cdr3_nt: TGTGCCAGCAGCCCACGGGACAGCTCAGACGAGCAGTACTTC
cdr3_aa: CASSPRDSSDEQYF
v_call: TRBV14
j_call: TRBJ2-7
clone_size: NA
d_call: TRBD1

cdr3_nt: TGCGCCAGCAGCCTAGCGGGAGGCAATTACAATGAGCAGTTCTTC
cdr3_aa: CASSLAGGNYNEQFF
v_call: TRBV5-1
j_call: TRBJ2-1
clone_size: NA
d_call: TRBD2

cdr3_nt: TGTGCCAGCAGGGGCGGACAGTGGAACAATGAGCAGTTCTTC
cdr3_aa: CASRGGQWNNEQFF
v_call: TRBV28
j_call: TRBJ2-1
clone_size: NA
d_call: NA

cdr3_nt: TGTGCCAGCAGCCCTACTAGCGGGCCCTACAATGAGCAGTTCTTC
cdr3_aa: CASSPTSGPYNEQFF
v_call: TRBV11-2
j_call: TRBJ2-1
clone_size: NA
d_call: TRBD2

cdr3_nt: TGTGCCAGCAGTGAAGGGGCGGGAGGGTATATCCCAGAGACCCAGTACTTC
cdr3_aa: CASSEGAGGYIPETQYF
v_call: TRBV6-1
j_call: TRBJ2-5
clone_size: NA
d_call: TRBD2

cdr3_nt: TGTGCCAGCAGCTTAGTGGCGGGAGGCCTCCTTGAGCAGTACTTC
cdr3_aa: CASSLVAGGLLEQYF
v_call: TRBV11-2
j_call: TRBJ2-7
clone_size: NA
d_call: TRBD2

cdr3_nt: TGTGCCAGCACCCCGCGGGCGGGGGGCAATGAGCAGTTCTTC
cdr3_aa: CASTPRAGGNEQFF
v_call: TRBV7-9
j_call: TRBJ2-1
clone_size: NA
d_call: TRBD2

cdr3_nt: TGTGCCAGCAGCGTAATCGCGGGAGCGGGCTACAATGAGCAGTTCTTC
cdr3_aa: CASSVIAGAGYNEQFF
v_call: TRBV9
j_call: TRBJ2-1
clone_size: NA
d_call: TRBD2

cdr3_nt: TGTGCCAGCAGGCCAGGGGAAGTGTCCACTGAAGCTTTCTTT
cdr3_aa: CASRPGEVSTEAFF
v_call: TRBV13
j_call: TRBJ1-1
clone_size: NA
d_call: NA

cdr3_nt: TGTGCCAGCAGTTACTCAAACCGCAATGAGCAGTTCTTC
cdr3_aa: CASSYSNRNEQFF
v_call: TRBV6-5
j_call: TRBJ2-1
clone_size: NA
d_call: NA

cdr3_nt: TGTGCCAGCAACGCGAACGCGGAGAGGTACGAGCAGTACTTC
cdr3_aa: CASNANAERYEQYF
v_call: TRBV11-2
j_call: TRBJ2-7
clone_size: NA
d_call: NA

cdr3_nt: TGTGCCAGTAGTATCTTCCAGGCAGGCGATCAGCCCCAGCATTTT
cdr3_aa: CASSIFQAGDQPQHF
v_call: TRBV19
j_call: TRBJ1-5
clone_size: NA
d_call: NA

cdr3_nt: TGTGCCACCAGCAGTCTTAGGGGGCGAGAAGGCACAGATACGCAGTATTTT
cdr3_aa: CATSSLRGREGTDTQYF
v_call: TRBV15
j_call: TRBJ2-3
clone_size: NA
d_call: TRBD1

cdr3_nt: TGTGCCAGCAGGGGACCCGAGTTACATGATACGCAGTATTTT
cdr3_aa: CASRGPELHDTQYF
v_call: TRBV28
j_call: TRBJ2-3
clone_size: NA
d_call: NA

cdr3_nt: TGTGCCAGCAGCTCCCCCTCGACGGGGGGCACTGAAGCTTTCTTT
cdr3_aa: CASSSPSTGGTEAFF
v_call: TRBV7-9
j_call: TRBJ1-1
clone_size: NA
d_call: NA

cdr3_nt: TGTGCCAGCAGCTTTTGGGGGGATGCCGAGCAGTACTTC
cdr3_aa: CASSFWGDAEQYF
v_call: TRBV5-4
j_call: TRBJ2-7
clone_size: NA
d_call: NA

cdr3_nt: TGCGCCAGCAGCCCCCGGGACAGCTACAATGAGCAGTTCTTC
cdr3_aa: CASSPRDSYNEQFF
v_call: TRBV5-1
j_call: TRBJ2-1
clone_size: NA
d_call: TRBD1

cdr3_nt: TGTGCCAGCAGCTTAGCGAGGACAGGCCAAGAGACCCAGTACTTC
cdr3_aa: CASSLARTGQETQYF
v_call: TRBV7-9
j_call: TRBJ2-5
clone_size: NA
d_call: TRBD1

cdr3_nt: TGTGCCAGCAGCTCTTATCAGGCGGCAATGAACACTGAAGCTTTCTTT
cdr3_aa: CASSSYQAAMNTEAFF
v_call: TRBV11-2
j_call: TRBJ1-1
clone_size: NA
d_call: NA

cdr3_nt: TGTGCCAGCCCGTCCGGGACTAGCGGGAGAGAAGCGCAGTATTTT
cdr3_aa: CASPSGTSGREAQYF
v_call: TRBV2
j_call: TRBJ2-3
clone_size: NA
d_call: TRBD2

cdr3_nt: TGTGCCAGCAGTCACCCCCCTGGGGGGTACGAGCAGTACTTC
cdr3_aa: CASSHPPGGYEQYF
v_call: TRBV28
j_call: TRBJ2-7
clone_size: NA
d_call: NA

cdr3_nt: TGCGCCAGCAGCCAGAGGCTAGCGGGAGGACCCCCGGAGTACAATGAGCAGTTCTTC
cdr3_aa: CASSQRLAGGPPEYNEQFF
v_call: TRBV4-3
j_call: TRBJ2-1
clone_size: once
d_call: TRBD2

cdr3_nt: TGTGCCAGCAGCCCAACAGGAACCTACGAGCAGTACTTC
cdr3_aa: CASSPTGTYEQYF
v_call: TRBV14
j_call: TRBJ2-7
clone_size: few
d_call: NA

cdr3_nt: TGTGCCAGCACTACTAGCGGGGATTACAATGAGCAGTTCTTC
cdr3_aa: CASTTSGDYNEQFF
v_call: TRBV27
j_call: TRBJ2-1
clone_size: NA
d_call: TRBD2

cdr3_nt: TGTGCCAGCAGTGGGGGGCAGGGGGTCAACGAGCAGTACTTC
cdr3_aa: CASSGGQGVNEQYF
v_call: TRBV6-1
j_call: TRBJ2-7
clone_size: NA
d_call: TRBD1